The clone carrying this T cell receptor (beta chain) was counted a single time. Its target is unknown. TCRdb reprocessed the reads via MiXCR and lists one record per CDR3 protein. The table records more than 250,000 distinct CDR3 sequences, 20% to 25% of them present only once. V was pared by 0 bases and J by 2 bases, with 14 bases between. Germline V gene lookup returns CDR1 SGHVS and CDR2 FQNEAQ. The CDR3 contains 17 residues. The data stem from a study of T cell repertoires in cytomegalovirus infection. Background on the study: Use of recently identified HLA-C-restricted and well-studied HLA-B-restricted CMV epitopes was part of the study. The public TCR beta signatures pointed to both CMV infection and matching HLA type.

Notes on the study in general: HLA-C-restricted CMV clonotypes gave the most frequent clonotype in two of eight donors. CMV carriers having the relevant HLA were flagged by cumulative public TCR beta family frequency.

This rearrangement joins TRBV7-8 to TRBJ1-5; D might be TRBD1 (6 bases). The specimen was cultured PBMCs, collected from culture after CMV antigen stimulation. The receptor's source is a human donor in good health (CMV status not recorded). Some clones in this sample may be carry-over from other donors' samples. The CDR3 sequence is CASSLAGGAGGNQPQHF. CDR3 nucleotide sequence: TGTGCCAGCAGCTTAGCGGGGGGGGCTGGGGGCAATCAGCCCCAGCATTTT.